This TCR beta chain was retrieved from a study of T cell repertoires in cytomegalovirus infection. Study-level information: Well-studied HLA-B-restricted CMV epitopes were used in the study alongside recently identified HLA-C-restricted ones.

The CDR3 has 13 amino acids. Germline V gene sequence: CDR1 LNHDA, CDR2 SQIVND (reference sequence). V lost 6 bases and J lost 2, with 8 bases in between. As regards this clonotype: No antigen is known for it.

TCRdb re-derived calls from the reads in MiXCR, one entry per CDR3 protein. The sample lists around 310,000 distinct CDR3 sequences; about 27% were seen once. The sample consisted of cultured PBMCs, taken from culture after CMV antigen stimulation. The rearrangement links TRBV19 to TRBJ1-5, with unresolved D. The TCR sequence derives from a human donor in good health (CMV status not recorded). Some clones in this sample may be carry-over from other donors' samples. CDR3: CASRVLGNQPQHF. CDR3 DNA sequence: TGTGCCAGTAGGGTTCTGGGCAATCAGCCCCAGCATTTT.